These T cell receptor beta chains were read from a single sample in a study of beta chain features in type 1 diabetes. Sequencing was performed with immunoSEQ multiplex PCR; in TCRdb, only in-frame clones are kept and a portion is missing. The repertoire holds roughly 500,000 clones, with about 29% as singletons. Sequencing used naive CD4+ T cells from blood. Receptors originate from a man in his late teens or twenties in good health. The CDR3 runs from the conserved cysteine through the conserved F or W. The D gene is left open where the match is weak. Rows may omit the clone size; those that give it use once, few, many or a size class.

CDR3 DNA,CDR3 protein,D gene,V gene,J gene,clone size
TGTGCCTGGAGGCGGGGTGGAGGGGATACGCAGTATTTT,CAWRRGGGDTQYF,NA,TRBV30,TRBJ2-3,NA
TGTGCCAGCAGCGCAGATCCCAGCTCCTACGAGCAGTACTTC,CASSADPSSYEQYF,NA,TRBV9,TRBJ2-7,NA
TGTGCCAGCAGCCAGGGACAGGGGATGAACGAGCAGTACTTC,CASSQGQGMNEQYF,TRBD1,TRBV7-9,TRBJ2-7,NA
TGTGCCAGCAGAACAGGGGTCGGGAGAGAGACCCAGTACTTC,CASRTGVGRETQYF,NA,TRBV6-5,TRBJ2-5,NA
TGTGCCAGCAGTGATCGCTGGGGAAACGGGGCCAACGTCCTGACTTTC,CASSDRWGNGANVLTF,NA,TRBV6-1,TRBJ2-6,few
TGTGCCATCACTTCAGGGTCGGGTCAGCCCCAGCATTTT,CAITSGSGQPQHF,NA,TRBV10-3,TRBJ1-5,few
TGCGCCAGCAGCTGGGGAACACCTGGAAACACCATATATTTT,CASSWGTPGNTIYF,NA,TRBV5-1,TRBJ1-3,NA
TGTGCCAGCAGCGTAGTTGGCGGGAGTTCCTACAATGAGCAGTTCTTC,CASSVVGGSSYNEQFF,TRBD2,TRBV9,TRBJ2-1,few
TGTGCCAGTAGTCCGAATCAGGTTAGCAATCAGCCCCAGCATTTT,CASSPNQVSNQPQHF,NA,TRBV19,TRBJ1-5,few
TGTGCCTGGAGTGCGGGTAGCTCCTACAATGAGCAGTTCTTC,CAWSAGSSYNEQFF,NA,TRBV30,TRBJ2-1,few
TGTGCCAGCAACAAACCCGACGGGCCCCGCGTATGGAAACTGTTTTTT,CASNKPDGPRVWKLFF,NA,TRBV6-6,TRBJ1-4,NA
TGTGCCTGGAGTGTTATGCGGGAGATAGGGCAGTTCTTC,CAWSVMREIGQFF,TRBD2,TRBV30,TRBJ2-1,once
TGTGCCAGCAGCTTAACGGGACTAGTCCCAGATACGCAGTATTTT,CASSLTGLVPDTQYF,TRBD2,TRBV7-3,TRBJ2-3,NA
TGTGCCAGCAGCTTAGTCCCTAAAAACTATGGCTACACCTTC,CASSLVPKNYGYTF,NA,TRBV11-2,TRBJ1-2,NA
TGTGCCTGGAGTGTACCGTTCCACGGGGCCAAAAACATTCAGTACTTC,CAWSVPFHGAKNIQYF,NA,TRBV30,TRBJ2-4,few
TGTGCCAGCAGCCCGATGACTGGGGCCGGGGAGCTGTTTTTT,CASSPMTGAGELFF,NA,TRBV9,TRBJ2-2,few
TGTGCCAGCACCCCCCCAGGGACTCCTTACGAGCAGTACTTC,CASTPPGTPYEQYF,NA,TRBV25-1,TRBJ2-7,NA
TGTGCCAGCAGCTTGACAGGGCCCACCGGGGAGCTGTTTTTT,CASSLTGPTGELFF,TRBD1,TRBV7-9,TRBJ2-2,NA
TGTGCCAGCAGAAGGACTAGCAACACCGGGGAGCTGTTTTTT,CASRRTSNTGELFF,TRBD2,TRBV9,TRBJ2-2,NA
TGCAGCGTTGAAGAGGAAGGACAGTTGACTGGAAAACTGTTTTTT,CSVEEEGQLTGKLFF,NA,TRBV29-1,TRBJ1-4,few
TGCAGCGGGGAGGTTGCCTCTCCCAATGAGCAGTTCTTC,CSGEVASPNEQFF,NA,TRBV29-1,TRBJ2-1,NA
TGTGCCAGCAGTTCGGGGTGGATGAACACTGAAGCTTTCTTT,CASSSGWMNTEAFF,NA,TRBV28,TRBJ1-1,NA
TGTGCCAGTAGTAGAAGGGGGGAAGTGGATGGCTACACCTTC,CASSRRGEVDGYTF,NA,TRBV19,TRBJ1-2,NA
TGTGCCAGCAGCGCACCCCCCCTCCAAGAGACCCAGTACTTC,CASSAPPLQETQYF,NA,TRBV7-2,TRBJ2-5,few
TGTGCCAGCAGTTACGATGGGGCTGGTAACTATGGCTACACCTTC,CASSYDGAGNYGYTF,NA,TRBV6-5,TRBJ1-2,NA
TGTGCCATCAGTGAGTTTGGAAACACCATATATTTT,CAISEFGNTIYF,NA,TRBV10-3,TRBJ1-3,NA
TGTGCCAGCAGTGAGACAAGACAGGGTCGGAGCACAGATACGCAGTATTTT,CASSETRQGRSTDTQYF,TRBD1,TRBV25-1,TRBJ2-3,few
TGCGCCAGCAGTGAGTCTGCGAGGACAGATACGCAGTATTTT,CASSESARTDTQYF,NA,TRBV10-1,TRBJ2-3,NA
TGCGCCAGCAGCGTACCACTAGCGGGAGTCTACAATGAGCAGTTCTTC,CASSVPLAGVYNEQFF,TRBD2,TRBV5-1,TRBJ2-1,NA
TGTGCCAGCTCACCATTGCTATTGGGACTAGCGGGAGGAACAGATACGCAGTATTTT,CASSPLLLGLAGGTDTQYF,TRBD2,TRBV18,TRBJ2-3,NA
TGTGCCAGCAGTTTATCGGGACAGGGATTAGCCTCCTACGAGCAGTACTTC,CASSLSGQGLASYEQYF,TRBD1,TRBV28,TRBJ2-7,NA
TGCAGCGTCGACCGTACCGGGACAGGGGAGGCCGGGGAGCTGTTTTTT,CSVDRTGTGEAGELFF,TRBD1,TRBV29-1,TRBJ2-2,few
TGTGCCAGCAGCCAAGTTAGCGGGGGTCAGGAGACCCAGTACTTC,CASSQVSGGQETQYF,TRBD2,TRBV4-2,TRBJ2-5,few
TGTGCCAGCAGGCCGGGCGGACAGGGGACCGAGCAGTACTTC,CASRPGGQGTEQYF,TRBD1,TRBV5-4,TRBJ2-7,NA
TGTGCCAGCAGCCAATTGACTAGCGGGAGCTCCTACAATGAGCAGTTCTTC,CASSQLTSGSSYNEQFF,TRBD2,TRBV14,TRBJ2-1,NA
TGTGCCATTCCGAGAGCGACTAGTTATGAGCAGTTCTTC,CAIPRATSYEQFF,NA,TRBV5-4,TRBJ2-1,NA
TGTGCCTGGAGCGCGGACAGGGTCTACGAGCAGTACTTC,CAWSADRVYEQYF,TRBD1,TRBV30,TRBJ2-7,NA
TGTGCCTGGAGGGACAGGGGCGGTCAGCCCCAGCATTTT,CAWRDRGGQPQHF,TRBD1,TRBV30,TRBJ1-5,NA
TGTGCCTGGAGTTTTTCTGGGGCCAACGTCCTGACTTTC,CAWSFSGANVLTF,NA,TRBV30,TRBJ2-6,NA
TGTGCCAGCAGCCCCCTACAGGGAAAAGCCGGGGGCTACACCTTC,CASSPLQGKAGGYTF,NA,TRBV9,TRBJ1-2,NA
TGTGCCAGCAACCTACTAGGGGACGCGAACACCGGGGAGCTGTTTTTT,CASNLLGDANTGELFF,NA,TRBV5-6,TRBJ2-2,once
TGTGCCAGCAGCAGTCGTGAGCAGTTCTTC,CASSSREQFF,NA,TRBV7-9,TRBJ2-1,few
TGTGCCGGCCCTCGAGGGACTAGCGGTTCAGATACGCAGTATTTT,CAGPRGTSGSDTQYF,TRBD2,TRBV30,TRBJ2-3,few
TGTGCCAGCAGCCAAGATTTCCTGCGGGGGGCGGACATTCAGTACTTC,CASSQDFLRGADIQYF,TRBD2,TRBV4-2,TRBJ2-4,NA
TGCAGCGTTGAAGGGACTAGCGGGAGTGTCGATGAGCAGTTCTTC,CSVEGTSGSVDEQFF,TRBD2,TRBV29-1,TRBJ2-1,few